Sequencing of this TCR beta chain was carried out in a study of control samples from healthy donors and cancer patients. TCRdb's table, derived via immunoSEQ multiplex PCR, lists solely in-frame clones and lacks some. The sample yields more than 70,000 clones, 85% to 95% seen once. Losses at the gene ends were 2 bases for V and 4 bases for J; bases not matched to a gene: 4. Germline-derived CDR1 and CDR2 are KGHDR and SFDVKD. This CDR3 contains 16 residues. This TCR was sampled from a woman in her thirties in good health. Sequenced: blood. This chain connects TRBV24-1 to TRBJ1-3, with 10 bases lining up with TRBD1. CDR3 in DNA: TGTGCCACCAGTGATTCCGGGACAGGGGCCGGAAACACCATATATTTT. The encoded protein is CATSDSGTGAGNTIYF.